A selection of T cell receptor beta chains follows, all from one sample in a study of T cell responses to AZD1222 COVID-19 vaccine. Produced via immunoSEQ multiplex PCR; TCRdb's table is partial and in-frame only. The sample lists about 150,000 clones, more than 75% seen once, with under 5.5% in the top ten. The material was peripheral blood, obtained on day 0 of AZD1222 vaccination. The receptors come from an adult in good health. Each CDR3 is given with its conserved first and last residue. The D gene is left open where the match is weak. Size values are once, few and many counts, or a class for expanded clones, and some rows have none.

V,size,D,J,CDR3,DNA
TRBV7-2,NA,TRBD2,TRBJ2-1,CASSLGLANNEQFF,TGTGCCAGCAGCTTGGGACTAGCGAACAATGAGCAGTTCTTC
TRBV5-4,once,NA,TRBJ2-1,CASSLRASYNEQFF,TGTGCCAGCAGCTTGAGGGCCTCCTACAATGAGCAGTTCTTC
TRBV7-6,NA,TRBD1,TRBJ1-1,CASSFGTGMNTEAFF,TGTGCCAGCAGCTTCGGGACAGGGATGAACACTGAAGCTTTCTTT
TRBV2,NA,NA,TRBJ2-5,CASTAGAQYF,TGTGCCAGCACAGCCGGGGCCCAGTACTTC
TRBV5-1,NA,TRBD1,TRBJ2-6,CASSLSDRGSGANVLTF,TGCGCCAGCAGCTTGAGTGACAGGGGTTCCGGGGCCAACGTCCTGACTTTC
TRBV9,NA,TRBD1,TRBJ1-2,CASSPRDSEYGYTF,TGTGCCAGCAGCCCGCGGGACAGCGAATATGGCTACACCTTC
TRBV28,NA,TRBD2,TRBJ2-5,CASSPGIAGVPETQYF,TGTGCCAGCAGTCCCGGGATAGCGGGAGTCCCAGAGACCCAGTACTTC
TRBV15,NA,TRBD2,TRBJ2-7,CATSRVPTAGVAYEQYF,TGTGCCACCAGCAGAGTCCCCACAGCGGGAGTTGCCTACGAGCAGTACTTC
TRBV11-3,NA,NA,TRBJ2-7,CASSLPQAQSFRYEQYF,TGTGCCAGCAGCCTCCCCCAGGCGCAGAGTTTCCGCTACGAGCAGTACTTC
TRBV28,NA,NA,TRBJ1-1,CASSFSPIRNTEAFF,TGTGCCAGCAGTTTTAGTCCCATCAGGAACACTGAAGCTTTCTTT
TRBV7-9,NA,TRBD1,TRBJ1-2,CASSPWDRGLNYGYTF,TGTGCCAGCAGCCCGTGGGACAGGGGACTAAACTATGGCTACACCTTC
TRBV24-1,NA,TRBD1,TRBJ1-4,CATSDWTGRKLFF,TGTGCCACCAGTGATTGGACAGGGCGTAAACTGTTTTTT
TRBV9,NA,TRBD2,TRBJ2-1,CASSPQGLAAYNEQFF,TGTGCCAGCAGCCCTCAAGGACTAGCGGCTTACAATGAGCAGTTCTTC
TRBV5-8,NA,NA,TRBJ1-5,CASSAGERNQPQHF,TGTGCCAGCAGCGCGGGTGAGCGCAATCAGCCCCAGCATTTT
TRBV30,NA,NA,TRBJ1-2,CAIDWGVYGYTF,TGTGCCATAGACTGGGGGGTCTATGGCTACACCTTC
TRBV12-3/TRBV12-4,NA,NA,TRBJ1-2,CAIRGGSYGYTF,TGTGCCATCCGGGGGGGCAGCTATGGCTACACCTTC
TRBV18,NA,TRBD1,TRBJ2-2,CASSPRTGNTGELFF,TGTGCCAGCTCACCACGGACAGGGAACACCGGGGAGCTGTTTTTT
TRBV6-5,NA,NA,TRBJ2-7,CASSYSIGGSYEQYF,TGTGCCAGCAGTTACTCAATAGGGGGGAGCTACGAGCAGTACTTC
TRBV12-3/TRBV12-4,NA,NA,TRBJ2-3,CASRYTDTQYF,TGTGCCAGCAGGTACACAGATACGCAGTATTTT
TRBV27,NA,TRBD2,TRBJ2-7,CASSLGAGVEQYF,TGTGCCAGCAGTTTAGGAGCGGGAGTCGAGCAGTACTTC
TRBV18,NA,NA,TRBJ2-2,CASSPPRTGELFF,TGTGCCAGCTCACCACCGAGGACCGGGGAGCTGTTTTTT
TRBV4-3,once,NA,TRBJ2-2,CASRRGTGELFF,TGCGCCAGCAGGAGAGGGACCGGGGAGCTGTTTTTT
TRBV28,NA,NA,TRBJ1-2,CASSLAGRRGYTF,TGTGCCAGCAGTTTGGCGGGGCGGAGAGGCTACACCTTC
TRBV7-2,NA,TRBD1,TRBJ1-5,CASSQGGNQPQHF,TGTGCCAGCAGCCAGGGGGGTAATCAGCCCCAGCATTTT
TRBV6-5,NA,TRBD1,TRBJ2-7,CASSTPRGRNEQYF,TGTGCCAGCAGTACCCCCAGGGGGCGCAACGAGCAGTACTTC
TRBV6-5,NA,TRBD1,TRBJ2-5,CASSYPQTGGEETQYF,TGTGCCAGCAGTTACCCCCAGACAGGGGGAGAAGAGACCCAGTACTTC
TRBV5-1,few,TRBD1,TRBJ1-6,CASSLMGQGVSPLHF,TGCGCCAGCAGCTTGATGGGACAGGGAGTATCACCCCTCCACTTT
TRBV7-8,NA,TRBD1,TRBJ2-7,CASRPGTVVYEQYF,TGTGCCAGCAGACCTGGGACAGTTGTCTACGAGCAGTACTTC
TRBV6-5,NA,NA,TRBJ2-1,CASSDSGTTNEQFF,TGTGCCAGCAGTGACTCCGGGACCACCAATGAGCAGTTCTTC
TRBV6-5,NA,NA,TRBJ1-1,CASSLYGNTEAFF,TGTGCCAGCAGTTTATACGGTAACACTGAAGCTTTCTTT
TRBV24-1,NA,NA,TRBJ2-5,CATSEGIETQYF,TGTGCCACCAGTGAAGGGATTGAGACCCAGTACTTC
TRBV10-3,NA,NA,TRBJ1-1,CAISDYATGTEAFF,TGTGCCATCAGTGACTACGCCACGGGGACTGAAGCTTTCTTT
TRBV4-3,NA,TRBD1,TRBJ2-7,CASSQSTLDRVYEQYF,TGCGCCAGCAGCCAATCTACCCTAGACAGGGTCTACGAGCAGTACTTC
TRBV19,NA,TRBD1,TRBJ2-2,CASTPDRGTGELFF,TGTGCCAGTACCCCTGACAGGGGAACCGGGGAGCTGTTTTTT
TRBV5-5,NA,NA,TRBJ2-7,CASSLSRVSSYEQYF,TGTGCCAGCAGCTTGAGCCGGGTGAGCTCCTACGAGCAGTACTTC
TRBV19,NA,TRBD1,TRBJ1-5,CASSMGQGEKPQHF,TGTGCCAGTAGTATGGGACAGGGAGAGAAGCCCCAGCATTTT
TRBV4-1,NA,NA,TRBJ1-1,CASSQASGTLNTEAFF,TGCGCCAGCAGCCAAGCTTCCGGGACCCTGAACACTGAAGCTTTCTTT
TRBV5-1,NA,TRBD1,TRBJ2-7,CASSWRGTGNYEQYF,TGCGCCAGCAGCTGGAGGGGGACAGGGAACTACGAGCAGTACTTC
TRBV4-3,NA,TRBD1,TRBJ1-4,CASSQDFFDRGLDQDEKLFF,TGCGCCAGCAGCCAAGATTTTTTTGACAGGGGGCTCGATCAGGATGAAAAACTGTTTTTT
TRBV14,NA,NA,TRBJ2-2,CASSRAPTGELFF,TGTGCCAGCAGCCGAGCCCCAACCGGGGAGCTGTTTTTT
TRBV7-3,NA,TRBD1,TRBJ2-2,CASSRTSPGQGVIGELFF,TGTGCCAGCAGCCGCACGTCCCCGGGACAGGGGGTGATCGGGGAGCTGTTTTTT
TRBV7-3,NA,NA,TRBJ2-7,CASSLRYRAFGKDEQYF,TGTGCCAGCAGCTTAAGGTACCGGGCCTTCGGAAAGGACGAGCAGTACTTC
TRBV6-5,NA,NA,TRBJ2-3,CASTRESDTQYF,TGTGCCAGCACGAGAGAGTCAGATACGCAGTATTTT
TRBV7-9,NA,NA,TRBJ1-1,CASSLATGTEAFF,TGTGCCAGCAGCTTAGCGACTGGCACTGAAGCTTTCTTT
TRBV6-4,NA,TRBD1,TRBJ1-2,CASSDPTGGSGYTF,TGTGCCAGCAGTGACCCAACAGGGGGCTCTGGCTACACCTTC
TRBV11-2,NA,NA,TRBJ2-1,CASSLIGQVRGSYNEQFF,TGTGCCAGCAGCTTAATAGGTCAGGTCAGGGGTTCCTACAATGAGCAGTTCTTC
TRBV27,NA,NA,TRBJ2-7,CASSLQGGLEQYF,TGTGCCAGCAGTTTACAAGGGGGGCTCGAGCAGTACTTC
TRBV28,NA,NA,TRBJ1-1,CASSLSPVMNTEAFF,TGTGCCAGCAGTTTATCCCCGGTCATGAACACTGAAGCTTTCTTT
TRBV24-1,NA,TRBD2,TRBJ2-3,CATSDLRGLADTQYF,TGTGCCACCAGTGATTTGCGGGGACTAGCAGATACGCAGTATTTT
TRBV7-9,NA,TRBD1,TRBJ1-2,CASSLAGTGEVNYGYTF,TGTGCCAGCAGCCTCGCCGGGACAGGGGAGGTCAACTATGGCTACACCTTC
TRBV4-1,NA,NA,TRBJ1-3,CASSPPGTGGNTIYF,TGCGCCAGCAGCCCACCGGGCACGGGAGGAAACACCATATATTTT
TRBV5-1,NA,NA,TRBJ2-1,CASSPGPDNEQFF,TGCGCCAGCAGCCCCGGGCCCGACAATGAGCAGTTCTTC
TRBV24-1,NA,TRBD1,TRBJ1-2,CATSDGQGVVYGYTF,TGTGCCACCAGTGATGGACAGGGGGTGGTCTATGGCTACACCTTC
TRBV5-1,once,TRBD2,TRBJ2-2,CASSLSSGRPIANTGELFF,TGCGCCAGCAGCTTGTCTAGCGGGAGGCCCATCGCGAACACCGGGGAGCTGTTTTTT
TRBV6-1,NA,TRBD1,TRBJ1-2,CASSEAGTGNYGYTF,TGTGCCAGCAGTGAAGCAGGGACAGGGAACTATGGCTACACCTTC
TRBV28,few,NA,TRBJ2-3,CASSLGVWADTQYF,TGTGCCAGCAGTTTGGGAGTTTGGGCAGATACGCAGTATTTT
TRBV5-1,once,TRBD1,TRBJ2-1,CASSSTGARGEQFF,TGCGCCAGCAGTTCCACAGGGGCCAGGGGTGAGCAGTTCTTC
TRBV11-3,NA,TRBD2,TRBJ2-1,CASSNSGTSIVDEQFF,TGTGCCAGCAGCAACTCCGGGACTAGTATTGTCGATGAGCAGTTCTTC